These 3 T cell receptor beta chains were sequenced from one sample in a study of CD8 T cells in ankylosing spondylitis. One entry per CDR3 protein results from TCRdb running MiXCR on the 5' RACE reads. This table has almost 250,000 distinct CDR3 sequences, roughly a third appearing once. The sequenced sample consisted of blood, either unsorted or a sorted T cell fraction (not recorded which). These receptors all stem from a male donor with ankylosing spondylitis or in good health (not recorded which).

There are a few counts of this clonotype. The chain couples TRBV29-1 to TRBJ1-4; no firm D call. V lost 0 bases and J 7 bases, leaving 15 bases between the germline ends. This CDR3 has 15 residues. CDR1 and CDR2 (germline): SQVTM, ANQGSEA. CDR3 loop: CSVEDPGRWGEKLFF. The CDR3 nucleotides are TGCAGCGTTGAAGATCCGGGAAGGTGGGGTGAAAAACTGTTTTTT. The variable domain in full, completed from reference TRBV29-1 and TRBJ1-4, reads SAVISQKPSRDICQRGTSLTIQCQVDSQVTMMFWYRQQPGQSLTLIATANQGSEATYESGFVIDKFPISRPNLTFSTLTVSNMSPEDSSIYLCSVEDPGRWGEKLFFGSGTQLSVL.

The sample holds a few counts of this clonotype. The chain uses TRBV6-2 or TRBV6-3 and TRBJ2-3; 9 nucleotides agree with TRBD1. The ends lost 2 bases at V and 4 bases at J; junction bases unmatched: 4. The CDR3 covers 15 residues. Germline-derived CDR1 and CDR2 are MNHEY and SVGEGT. The CDR3 region is CASSYGQGKPDTQYF. DNA for the CDR3: TGTGCCAGCAGTTACGGACAGGGGAAGCCAGATACGCAGTATTTT.

In its sample, this clonotype was seen many times. The CDR3 region has the DNA TGTGCCAGCAGTTACTTAGACGGAACCTACGAGCAGTACTTC. As protein: CASSYLDGTYEQYF. V gene TRBV6-9 combines with J gene TRBJ2-7; no clear D gene. CDR1 and CDR2 from the germline V gene are MNHGY and SVAAGI. The germline V and J ends were trimmed by 3 bases and 2 bases, with 11 bases remaining between them. This CDR3 spans 14 amino acids.